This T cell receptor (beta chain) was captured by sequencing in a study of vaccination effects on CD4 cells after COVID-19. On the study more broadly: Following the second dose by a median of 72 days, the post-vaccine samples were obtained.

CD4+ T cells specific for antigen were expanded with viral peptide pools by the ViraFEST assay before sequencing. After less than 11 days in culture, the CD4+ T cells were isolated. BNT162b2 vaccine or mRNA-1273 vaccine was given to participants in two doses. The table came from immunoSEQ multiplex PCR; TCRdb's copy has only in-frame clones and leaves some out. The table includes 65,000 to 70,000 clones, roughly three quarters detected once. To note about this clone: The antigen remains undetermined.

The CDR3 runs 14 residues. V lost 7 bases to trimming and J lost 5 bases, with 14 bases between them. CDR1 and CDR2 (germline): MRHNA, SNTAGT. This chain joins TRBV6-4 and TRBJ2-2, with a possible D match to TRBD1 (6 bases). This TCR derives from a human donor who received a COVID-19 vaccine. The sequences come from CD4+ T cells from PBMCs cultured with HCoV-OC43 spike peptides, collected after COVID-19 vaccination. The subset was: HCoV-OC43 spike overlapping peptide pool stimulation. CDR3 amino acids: CASKRTERTGELFF. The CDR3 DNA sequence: TGTGCCAGCAAAAGGACAGAAAGAACCGGGGAGCTGTTTTTT.